Each of the 19 T cell receptor beta chains below was sequenced from the same sample in a study of response to subunit inactivated influenza vaccine. TCRdb re-called the RT-PCR reads through MiXCR, storing one row per CDR3 protein. The sample lists a few hundred thousand distinct CDR3 sequences; 14% were seen once. The sequenced sample was PBMCs from blood, obtained roughly 13 days after vaccination. Source of these receptors: a man aged 45-60 years who received an inactivated influenza vaccine.

This clonotype turned up a few times. V usage is TRBV9 and J usage is TRBJ2-3; D may be TRBD1 or TRBD2 (5 bases each). In germline, CDR1 is SGDLS, CDR2 YYNGEE. V lost 3 bases to trimming and J lost 0 bases, with 11 bases between them. This CDR3 is built from 15 residues. The CDR3: CASSARGVSTDTQYF. The DNA of the CDR3 is TGTGCCAGCAGCGCCAGAGGGGTTAGCACAGATACGCAGTATTTT. Looking up the rest from reference TRBV9 and TRBJ2-3 gives the full variable domain: DSGVTQTPKHLITATGQRVTLRCSPRSGDLSVYWYQQSLDQGLQFLIQYYNGEERAKGNILERFSAQQFPDLHSELNLSSLELGDSALYFCASSARGVSTDTQYFGPGTRLTVL.

This clonotype occurred a few times. The J gene is TRBJ2-2, the V gene TRBV2; possibly TRBD1 for D (7 bases). CDR3 size: 17 residues. With 2 bases removed from V and 2 bases from J, the gap between germline ends came to 15 bases. The germline V gene encodes CDR1 SNHLY and CDR2 FYNNEI. The CDR3 sequence is CASSEQGGALNTGELFF. The CDR3 DNA is TGTGCCAGCAGTGAACAGGGGGGCGCTTTAAACACCGGGGAGCTGTTTTTT.

A few counts support this clonotype. The chain has TRBV5-1 and TRBJ2-2; TRBD2 matches at 10 bases. The CDR3 length is 16 residues. The ends lost 0 bases at V and 4 bases at J; junction bases unmatched: 3. Germline values: CDR1 SGHRS, CDR2 YFSETQ. Here the CDR3 reads CASSLASSGGTGELFF. The CDR3 DNA follows: TGCGCCAGCAGCTTGGCCTCTAGCGGGGGCACCGGGGAGCTGTTTTTT.

This clonotype appeared a few times. J is TRBJ2-3 and V is TRBV15, with D perhaps assigned TRBD1 or TRBD2 (5 bases each). The V and J ends lost 3 bases and 6 bases respectively, with 13 bases between them. CDR1 and CDR2 (germline): LNHNV, YYDKDF (reference sequence). The CDR3 covers 14 residues. The CDR3 sequence: CATSRSSEGDTQYF. The CDR3 DNA is TGTGCCACCAGCAGGAGTTCAGAGGGGGATACGCAGTATTTT.

This clonotype appeared a few times. The chain joins TRBV4-1 to TRBJ2-7, with TRBD2 matching 10 bases. The V segment lost 2 bases and the J segment 4 bases; nucleotides outside the gene matches: 2. Germline V CDR1 and CDR2: MGHRA, YSYEKL. The CDR3 extends over 14 amino acids. As DNA, the CDR3 is TGCGCCAGCAGCCAATTTAGCGGGGGGTACGAGCAGTACTTC. Its translation: CASSQFSGGYEQYF.

This rearrangement joins TRBV20-1 to TRBJ1-1; 9 bases fit TRBD1. The trim removed 1 base at V and 5 bases at J, leaving 8 bases unmatched. In germline, CDR1 is DFQATT, CDR2 SNEGSKA (reference sequence). This CDR3 is built from 15 residues. CDR3 nucleotides: TGCAGTGCTAGAGCCCTTACAGGGGGCTTTACTGAAGCTTTCTTT. Its protein is CSARALTGGFTEAFF.

This clonotype occurred a few times. This sequence joins TRBV6-1 and TRBJ2-2, with TRBD2 as a possible D gene (6 bases). The germline gives CDR1 MNHNS, CDR2 SASEGT. Trimming removed 2 bases from V and 1 base from J, with 8 bases in between. This CDR3 has 15 residues. CDR3 loop: CASSEFGGNTGELFF. For the CDR3, the DNA is TGTGCCAGCAGTGAATTCGGGGGGAACACCGGGGAGCTGTTTTTT.

This clonotype has at least ten counts. This sequence joins TRBV7-2 and TRBJ2-1; possibly TRBD2 for D (5 bases). V was cut by 4 bases and J by 8 bases, with 12 bases left in between. Germline V CDR1 and CDR2: SGHTA, FQGNSA. This CDR3 contains 13 residues. The CDR3 region has the DNA TGTGCCAGCAGCTGGACCCAGCGGTATGAGCAGTTCTTC. Encoded protein: CASSWTQRYEQFF.

V usage is TRBV7-2 and J usage is TRBJ1-2; a possible D gene is TRBD1 (6 bases). The CDR3 consists of 15 residues. Trimming cost V 5 bases and J 4 bases, with 17 bases left between them. Per the germline V gene, CDR1 is SGHTA and CDR2 is FQGNSA. CDR3 amino acids: CASSPLRGNGYGYTF. The DNA for the CDR3 is TGTGCCAGCAGCCCCCTAAGGGGGAATGGCTATGGCTACACCTTC.

The chain has TRBV11-1 and TRBJ2-1, with 9 bases fitting TRBD2. Germline lookup yields CDR1 SGHAT and CDR2 FQDESV (reference sequence). The CDR3 runs to 18 residues. V shed 3 bases and J 7 bases; nucleotides not matched to a gene: 16. DNA of the CDR3: TGTGCCAGCAGCTTGCCCCCTCGGCTAGCGGGATATCGGAATGAGCAGTTCTTC. This codes for CASSLPPRLAGYRNEQFF.

For the CDR3, the DNA is TGTGCCAGCACTCCTCGGGGCCTAGACAGACCTATGAACACTGAAGCTTTCTTT. Its protein product is CASTPRGLDRPMNTEAFF. The J gene is TRBJ1-1, the V gene TRBV11-2, with D possibly TRBD1 on 5 matching bases. This CDR3 region has 18 residues. V gave up 7 bases and J gave up 0 bases, with 24 bases separating them. Germline V gene lookup returns CDR1 SGHAT and CDR2 FQNNGV.

This clonotype was counted between two and nine times. This sequence joins TRBV6-5 and TRBJ1-1, with unresolved D. Looked up from germline, CDR1 is MNHEY and CDR2 is SVGAGI. Trimming left V 0 bases short and J 5 bases short, with 7 bases between. This CDR3 has 13 residues. Here the CDR3 reads CASSYSEMTEAFF. CDR3 DNA: TGTGCCAGCAGTTACTCGGAAATGACTGAAGCTTTCTTT.

J is TRBJ2-5 and V is TRBV6-2 or TRBV6-3, with D possibly matching TRBD1 (5 bases). The CDR3 covers 11 residues. The V end was cut by 6 bases, the J end by 10 bases, with 12 bases between. Germline lookup yields CDR1 MNHEY and CDR2 SVGEGT. CDR3 nucleotides: TGTGCCAGCAGGGACACAAGTGGCCAGTACTTC. Translating it yields CASRDTSGQYF.

In this sample, this clonotype turned up a few times. J is TRBJ1-4 and V is TRBV29-1; TRBD1 aligns across 8 bases. The germline gives CDR1 SQVTM, CDR2 ANQGSEA. The CDR3 extends over 12 amino acids. V dropped 4 bases and J dropped 13; count of bases not matched to a gene: 8. The CDR3 here is CSVALQGARLFF. The CDR3 coding sequence is TGCAGCGTTGCCCTCCAGGGGGCAAGACTGTTTTTT.

This clonotype came up a few times. The chain uses TRBV4-2 and TRBJ2-7; the match to TRBD1 covers 7 bases. The CDR3 is 14 amino acids. V trimming: 1 base; J trimming: 3 bases; junction bases outside the gene matches: 3. Looked up from germline, CDR1 is LGHNA and CDR2 is YNFKEQ. CDR3 DNA: TGTGCCAGCAGCCAAGTTGGACAGGTCTACGAGCAGTACTTC. Protein product: CASSQVGQVYEQYF.

This clonotype was observed many times. V usage is TRBV9 and J usage is TRBJ2-2; TRBD2 agrees at 11 bases. Unmatched junction bases numbered 4, after V lost 4 bases and J lost 2 bases. The germline gives CDR1 SGDLS, CDR2 YYNGEE. The CDR3 loop spans 16 amino acids. The CDR3 spells CASSTRLAGNTGELFF. CDR3 nucleotides: TGTGCCAGCAGCACCCGACTAGCGGGAAACACCGGGGAGCTGTTTTTT. Looking up the rest from reference TRBV9 and TRBJ2-2 gives the full variable domain: DSGVTQTPKHLITATGQRVTLRCSPRSGDLSVYWYQQSLDQGLQFLIQYYNGEERAKGNILERFSAQQFPDLHSELNLSSLELGDSALYFCASSTRLAGNTGELFFGEGSRLTVL.

This clonotype was seen at least ten times. V is TRBV7-2 and J is TRBJ2-5; 9 bases are a match to TRBD1. The CDR3 sequence is 15 residues long. The germline V gene encodes CDR1 SGHTA and CDR2 FQGNSA. V was pared by 3 bases and J by 5 bases, with 7 bases of the junction left unmatched. The CDR3 is CASSLNRGQVETQYF. The CDR3, as DNA: TGTGCCAGCAGCTTGAACAGGGGGCAGGTGGAGACCCAGTACTTC.

The chain recombines TRBV7-9 with TRBJ1-1, with D hard to call. Trimming shortened V by 8 bases and J by 5 bases, and 21 bases separated the two germline ends. Germline V gives CDR1 SEHNR, CDR2 FQNEAQ (reference sequence). The CDR3 consists of 15 residues. DNA of the CDR3: TGTGCCAGCGGCCTAGACGTATCGAGGGCAACTGAAGCTTTCTTT. As protein: CASGLDVSRATEAFF.

This clonotype was recorded a few times. CDR3 nucleotide sequence: TGCAGCGCGGGGGGAGAATGGCGGGGGAGCTTTTACGAGCAGTACTTC. Translation gives CSAGGEWRGSFYEQYF. The rearrangement uses TRBV29-1 and TRBJ2-7; 7 bases agree with TRBD2. CDR3 size: 16 residues. Trimming removed 7 bases from V and 4 bases from J; junction bases left unmatched: 19. CDR1 is SQVTM, CDR2 ANQGSEA, per germline.